Listed below are T cell receptor beta chains from one sample, sequenced in a study of metastatic and nonmetastatic thyroid tumors. With MiXCR, TCRdb reprocessed the PCR reads. The repertoire has roughly 20,000 clones, 28% of them found once; the top ten carry approximately 14%. The sequencing input was tumor tissue. These receptors came from a male donor with papillary thyroid cancer or a benign thyroid nodule (not recorded which). Some clones in this sample may be carry-over from other donors' samples. The CDR3 runs from the conserved cysteine through the conserved F or W. A D gene is named only where the DNA matches it firmly. Clone size is not always given. Where it is, it says once, few, many or a class for expanded clones.

abundance	v_gene	len	j_gene	d_gene	CDR3nt	CDR3aa
-	TRBV18	14	TRBJ1-5	TRBD1	TGTGCCAGCTCACCTCAGGGGGCAAATCAGCCCCAGCATTTT	CASSPQGANQPQHF
few	TRBV4-1	13	TRBJ2-7	-	TGCGCCAGCAGCCCCCCCCTCTCCTACGAGCAGTACTTC	CASSPPLSYEQYF
few	TRBV7-9	11	TRBJ2-3	-	TGTGCCAGCAGTCCGAGGGATACGCAGTATTTT	CASSPRDTQYF
-	TRBV28	14	TRBJ2-2	TRBD2	TGTGCCAGCAGTCGGACTAGCGCGGCCGGGGAGCTGTTTTTT	CASSRTSAAGELFF
many	TRBV12-3/TRBV12-4	15	TRBJ2-2	TRBD2	TGTGCCAGCAGGGGGGGAGGGGCGAACACCGGGGAGCTGTTTTTT	CASRGGGANTGELFF
many	TRBV2	13	TRBJ2-2	TRBD1	TGTGCCAGCCGGGACAGGGGGGTCGGGGAGCTGTTTTTT	CASRDRGVGELFF
few	TRBV19	12	TRBJ2-7	-	TGTGCCAGTAGTATGACCACAGGTTCACTTTACTTC	CASSMTTGSLYF
few	TRBV19	15	TRBJ1-1	-	TGTGCCAGTAGTATAGATGAAGGGGGGAGCACTGAAGCTTTCTTT	CASSIDEGGSTEAFF
few	TRBV11-2	14	TRBJ2-2	-	TGTGCCAACAGACCCAGAGTGAACACCGGGGATCTGTTTTTT	CANRPRVNTGDLFF
-	TRBV6-1	13	TRBJ2-7	TRBD2	TGTGCCAGCAACGCGGGAGCAAACTACGAGCAGTACTTC	CASNAGANYEQYF
-	TRBV6-1	17	TRBJ2-6	TRBD1	TGTGCCACCCGAAGACAGGGGGGGCTCTCTGGGGCCAACGTCCTGACTTTC	CATRRQGGLSGANVLTF
many	TRBV6-4	12	TRBJ2-2	-	TGCGCCAGCAGTGACCCGGCCGGGGAGCTGTTTTTT	CASSDPAGELFF
-	TRBV18	11	TRBJ1-2	-	TGTGCCAGCTCACCCAGCTATGGCTACACCTTC	CASSPSYGYTF
-	TRBV28	14	TRBJ1-1	-	TGTGCCAGCAGTTTTTTGACTATGAACACTGAAGCTTTCTTT	CASSFLTMNTEAFF
-	TRBV6-1	11	TRBJ1-5	-	TGTCCCAGCAGTGACACGCAGGGTGGGGCTTTT	CPSSDTQGGAF
-	TRBV28	14	TRBJ2-7	TRBD1	TGTGCCAGCAGATCCGGGACAGGGTCCTACGAGCAGTACTTC	CASRSGTGSYEQYF
-	TRBV6-4	14	TRBJ1-3	-	TGTGCCAGCAGTGATCGCCCCATTGGAAACACCATATATTTT	CASSDRPIGNTIYF
-	TRBV3-1	16	TRBJ2-3	TRBD1	TGTGCCAGCAGCCAACAGCAGACAGGGTGTGTAGATACGCAGTATTTT	CASSQQQTGCVDTQYF
-	TRBV5-1	14	TRBJ1-2	-	TGCGCCAGCACGTTGGACTTCCGGGAGGACGGCTACACCTTC	CASTLDFREDGYTF
-	TRBV6-2/TRBV6-3	13	TRBJ1-1	TRBD1	TGTGCCAGCACCGAAACCGACAGGGCTGAAGCTTTCTTT	CASTETDRAEAFF
-	TRBV20-1	14	TRBJ2-7	-	TGCAGTGCTAGAGGAATTAGCGTCTCCTACGAGCAGTACTTC	CSARGISVSYEQYF
-	TRBV6-5	16	TRBJ2-7	TRBD1	TGTGCCAGCAGTAACTGGGACAGGGGAGGCTCCTACGAGCAGTACTTC	CASSNWDRGGSYEQYF
medium-sized	TRBV5-1	13	TRBJ1-1	-	TGCGCCAGCAGCTTGCAGTTAATGGCTGAAGCTTTCTTT	CASSLQLMAEAFF
few	TRBV28	18	TRBJ2-3	TRBD2	TGTGCCAGCAGCCATCTAGCGGGAGAAAGCGTTCGCACAGATACGCAGTATTTT	CASSHLAGESVRTDTQYF
medium-sized	TRBV20-1	15	TRBJ2-7	TRBD2	TGCAGTGCTAGAGGAACTAGCGGGAGATACTACGAGCAGTACTTC	CSARGTSGRYYEQYF
medium-sized	TRBV20-1	13	TRBJ2-3	-	TGCAGTGCTAGAATCACGGTTTCGGATACGCAGTATTTT	CSARITVSDTQYF
many	TRBV29-1	13	TRBJ1-2	-	TGCAGCGTTGGGGGGGGAAAAGGGCAAGGCTACACCTTC	CSVGGGKGQGYTF
many	TRBV30	14	TRBJ2-5	TRBD2	TGTGCCTGGAGCCCTAAAAGGTCCCGGGGGGCCCAGTACTTC	CAWSPKRSRGAQYF
large	TRBV6-1	16	TRBJ1-2	TRBD1	TGTGCCAGCAGTCCTGTATCCGGGACAGGGAACTATGGCTACACCTTC	CASSPVSGTGNYGYTF
few	TRBV2	14	TRBJ2-7	TRBD1	TGTGCCAGCAGAAAACCGGGACAGGGCTACGAGCAGTACTTC	CASRKPGQGYEQYF
medium-sized	TRBV27	14	TRBJ1-2	-	TGTGCCAGCAGTGTCCGGGACGGCGTTTATGGCTACACCTTC	CASSVRDGVYGYTF
many	TRBV7-8	15	TRBJ2-5	TRBD2	TGTGCCACTACCCTAGCGGGAGGATGGGTAGAGACCCAGTACTTC	CATTLAGGWVETQYF
-	TRBV3-1	15	TRBJ1-5	-	TGTGCCAGCAGCCAAGATGGGGGGGCATTCCAGCCCCAGCATTTT	CASSQDGGAFQPQHF
few	TRBV11-3	15	TRBJ2-3	-	TGTGCCAGCAGCTTGGGGGGCGACTACACAGATACGCAGTATTTT	CASSLGGDYTDTQYF
few	TRBV12-3/TRBV12-4	12	TRBJ2-1	-	TGTGCCAGCAGGGGGCGGTACAATGAGCAGTTCTTC	CASRGRYNEQFF
-	TRBV5-1	15	TRBJ2-2	-	TGCGCCAGCAGCTTGGCCGGCGAGGACACCGGGGAGCTGTTTTTT	CASSLAGEDTGELFF
many	TRBV12-3/TRBV12-4	13	TRBJ1-1	-	TGTGCCAGCAGTTTTGGGGGCAACACTGAAGCTTTCTTT	CASSFGGNTEAFF
-	TRBV24-1	15	TRBJ1-2	-	TGTGCCACCAGTGATTTGGAGGGGGGCGTCTATGGCTACACCTTC	CATSDLEGGVYGYTF
many	TRBV19	18	TRBJ2-1	TRBD1	TGTGCCAGTAGTATAATTTGGATCCGACAGGGGAAGGTTGATGAGCAGTTCTTC	CASSIIWIRQGKVDEQFF
medium-sized	TRBV6-1	14	TRBJ1-5	-	TGTGCCAGCAGTGATAGGGCCTCAGGCCAGCCCCAGCATTTT	CASSDRASGQPQHF
-	TRBV6-2/TRBV6-3	14	TRBJ1-5	-	TGTGCCAGCAGTTTACGGGTTAGCAATCAGCCCCAGCATTTT	CASSLRVSNQPQHF
-	TRBV14	16	TRBJ2-3	TRBD2	TGTGCCAGCAGCCCTTTCATTGGACTAGCGGGGGATACGCAGTATTTT	CASSPFIGLAGDTQYF
few	TRBV24-1	12	TRBJ2-2	-	TGTGCCACCAGGAGGGGGGCCGGGGAGCTGTTTTTT	CATRRGAGELFF
few	TRBV9	15	TRBJ2-7	-	TGTGCCAGCAGCGTAGATTTCCGTGAAATGGACGAGCAGTACTTC	CASSVDFREMDEQYF
-	TRBV4-2	14	TRBJ2-2	-	TGTGCCAGCAGCCAAGTAGAGATCACCGGGGAGCTGTTTTTT	CASSQVEITGELFF
many	TRBV7-2	15	TRBJ1-2	-	TGTGCCAGCAGCTTAGTTTCTCAGGCCTCGGATGGCTACACCTTC	CASSLVSQASDGYTF